Shown below are 5 T cell receptor beta chains from a single sample sequenced in a study of blood T cell repertoires in COVID-19. Profiling relied on immunoSEQ multiplex PCR, and the TCRdb table lists in-frame clones only, not all of them. The sample has 260,000 or so clones; 70% to 90% are singletons. Sequenced material: peripheral blood. Every receptor here comes from a human donor in a cohort sampled during active COVID-19.

The chain couples TRBV5-4 to TRBJ2-6; tentatively, D is TRBD1 (5 bases). This CDR3 is built from 15 residues. V was pared by 0 bases and J by 1 base, with 5 bases between. Germline V gives CDR1 SGHNT, CDR2 YYREEE (reference sequence). CDR3 sequence (DNA): TGTGCCAGCAGCTTGGCAGGGTCTGGGGCCAACGTCCTGACTTTC. It is translated as CASSLAGSGANVLTF.

V usage is TRBV6-1 and J usage is TRBJ2-3; possibly TRBD2 for D (5 bases). V lost 2 bases to trimming and J lost 3 bases, with 12 bases between them. The CDR3 runs to 15 residues. Per the germline V gene, CDR1 is MNHNS and CDR2 is SASEGT. The CDR3 region is CASSEPREITDTQYF. As DNA, the CDR3 is TGTGCCAGCAGTGAACCCCGGGAAATAACAGATACGCAGTATTTT.

The V call is TRBV7-8, the J call TRBJ1-5; D possibly corresponds to TRBD1 (5 bases). This CDR3 has 15 amino acids. The V gene's germline CDR1 is SGHVS and CDR2 FQNEAQ. V shed 1 base and J shed 7 bases, with 14 bases lying between them. The CDR3 sequence: CASSLGRGGGQPQHF. CDR3 coding DNA: TGTGCCAGCAGCTTAGGGCGGGGGGGTGGACAGCCCCAGCATTTT.

The rearrangement links TRBV5-1 to TRBJ1-2, with a possible D match to TRBD1 (5 bases). This CDR3 comprises 15 residues. V lost 5 bases and J lost 1, with 15 bases in between. Germline V gene lookup returns CDR1 SGHRS and CDR2 YFSETQ. This chain's CDR3 is CASSLEPGINYGYTF. The CDR3 DNA reads TGCGCCAGCAGTTTAGAACCAGGGATTAACTATGGCTACACCTTC.

This clone has just a few counts. The V call is TRBV7-9, the J call TRBJ2-7, with D possibly TRBD1 on 5 matching bases. Germline CDR1 SEHNR, CDR2 FQNEAQ (reference sequence). V was shortened by 5 bases and J by 3 bases, with 17 bases between the two germline ends. This CDR3 contains 15 residues. The CDR3 DNA follows: TGTGCCAGCAGCGGCAGGGTTAACCTCTACTACGAGCAGTACTTC. It yields the protein CASSGRVNLYYEQYF.